One TCR beta chain is described in this entry. Primers used in a second PCR of about 6 to 12 cycles were a sample-barcoded 5' primer and a J-beta primer mix. TCRdb re-derived calls from the 5' RACE reads in MiXCR, one entry per CDR3 protein. The profile shows roughly 500,000 distinct CDR3 sequences, approximately 27% of them singletons. The data are from a study of blood T cells in healthy people across ages. This CDR3 spans 16 amino acids. Germline CDR1 is SGHVS and CDR2 is FNYEAQ. With 5 bases clipped from V and 1 base from J, the junction kept 3 bases outside the gene matches. The genes are TRBV7-6 and TRBJ2-2; the match to TRBD2 covers 11 bases. The receptor was derived from a woman aged 70-85 years in good health. Sequenced input: blood. CDR3 nucleotides: TGTGCCAGCAGCCCGGGACTAGCGGTGAACACCGGGGAGCTGTTTTTT. Translating gives CASSPGLAVNTGELFF.